This T cell receptor beta chain was identified during a study of blood T cells in healthy people across ages. Primed by a sample-barcoded 5' primer and a J-beta primer mix, a second PCR proceeded for about 6 to 12 cycles. TCRdb recomputed calls from the 5' RACE reads with MiXCR, one row per CDR3 protein. The repertoire holds fewer than 2,000,000 distinct CDR3 sequences, with approximately 40% as singletons. Sequencing input: blood. This TCR came from a human donor in good health.

The CDR3 here is CASRLTGFRGEQYF. The CDR3 bases are TGTGCCAGCAGGTTGACGGGGTTTAGAGGCGAGCAGTACTTC. This chain connects TRBV12-3 or TRBV12-4 to TRBJ2-5; a possible D gene is TRBD2 (5 bases). The J call is doubtful: the DNA matches TRBJ2-7 better. The CDR3 is 14 residues long.